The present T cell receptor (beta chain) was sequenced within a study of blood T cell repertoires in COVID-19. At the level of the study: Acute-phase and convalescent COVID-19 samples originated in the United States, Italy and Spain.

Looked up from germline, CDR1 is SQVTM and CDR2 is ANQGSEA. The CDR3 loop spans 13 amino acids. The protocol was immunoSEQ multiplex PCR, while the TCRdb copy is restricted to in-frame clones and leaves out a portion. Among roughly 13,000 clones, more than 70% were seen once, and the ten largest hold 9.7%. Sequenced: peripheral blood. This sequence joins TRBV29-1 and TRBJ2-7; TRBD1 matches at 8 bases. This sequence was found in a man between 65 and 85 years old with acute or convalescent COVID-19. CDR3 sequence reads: CREQGGRVNEQYF. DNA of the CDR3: TGCAGAGAACAGGGGGGCCGGGTCAACGAGCAGTACTTC.